A single sample is the source of the 17 T cell receptor beta chains below, sequenced in a study of blood T cell repertoires in COVID-19. Generated by immunoSEQ multiplex PCR, the TCRdb table keeps only in-frame clones and is missing some. The table records roughly 160,000 clones, 80% to 90% of them present only once. Sequenced sample: peripheral blood. The receptors stem from a man aged 60 to 75 with acute or convalescent COVID-19.

The rearrangement joins TRBV15 to TRBJ1-3; no clear D gene. The V gene lost 5 bases and the J gene lost 2 bases, with 10 bases spanning the gap. The CDR3 is made up of 14 amino acids. The germline gives CDR1 LNHNV, CDR2 YYDKDF (reference sequence). CDR3 in DNA: TGTGCCACCAGCCGGACTGTCACTGGAAACACCATATATTTT. Encoded protein: CATSRTVTGNTIYF.

V and J are TRBV5-1 and TRBJ1-3; 7 nucleotides agree with TRBD1. V lost 0 bases and J lost 2; bases outside the gene matches: 2. The CDR3 has 15 residues. Germline CDR1 is SGHRS and CDR2 is YFSETQ. The CDR3 sequence: CASSLGQGAGNTIYF. Here the CDR3 DNA reads TGCGCCAGCAGCTTGGGCCAGGGGGCTGGAAACACCATATATTTT.

The chain combines TRBV5-1 with TRBJ2-2; 7 positions match TRBD1. Trimming took 1 base from V and 7 from J; bases not matched to a gene: 7. Germline V gene lookup returns CDR1 SGHRS and CDR2 YFSETQ. The CDR3 loop spans 15 amino acids. The CDR3 loop is CASSLRTGLVGELFF. For the CDR3, the DNA is TGCGCCAGCAGCTTGCGGACAGGTCTGGTCGGGGAGCTGTTTTTT.

This chain joins TRBV11-3 and TRBJ2-5; D is possibly TRBD1 (6 bases). Germline CDR1 is SGHNT and CDR2 is YENEEA. V was cut by 4 bases and J by 5 bases, with 11 bases left in between. This CDR3 has 13 amino acids. The CDR3 DNA reads TGTGCCAGCAGCTCCAGGGGTGGGGAGACCCAGTACTTC. Translating gives CASSSRGGETQYF. The full variable domain, completed using reference TRBV11-3 and TRBJ2-5, is EAGVVQSPRYKIIEKKQPVAFWCNPISGHNTLYWYLQNLGQGPELLIRYENEEAVDDSQLPKDRFSAERLKGVDSTLKIQPAELGDSAVYLCASSSRGGETQYFGPGTRLLVL.

The chain uses TRBV7-2 and TRBJ1-1, with a weak D call TRBD1 (6 bases). V lost 1 base and J 6 bases, leaving 21 bases between the germline ends. This CDR3 spans 17 amino acids. Germline V gene lookup returns CDR1 SGHTA and CDR2 FQGNSA. CDR3 nucleotide sequence: TGTGCCAGCAGCTTAGGATTTATGGGCAGGGGCGGCGCTGAAGCTTTCTTT. Translating gives CASSLGFMGRGGAEAFF.

The chain joins TRBV7-3 to TRBJ2-7; D is perhaps TRBD2 (5 bases). Deletions cut 5 bases from V and 5 bases from J, with 13 bases between. The V gene's germline CDR1 is SGHTA and CDR2 FQGTGA. CDR3 length: 13 residues. The CDR3 DNA follows: TGTGCCAGCAGCCGGACGGGGTCTGACGAGCAGTACTTC. It codes for CASSRTGSDEQYF.

The chain is built from TRBV9 and TRBJ2-7; 8 nucleotides agree with TRBD1. Looked up from germline, CDR1 is SGDLS and CDR2 is YYNGEE. CDR3 length: 15 amino acids. Trimming removed 1 base from V and 4 bases from J; junction bases left unmatched: 7. Written as DNA, the CDR3 is TGTGCCAGCAGCGTATCGACAGGGGTTTCGTACGAGCAGTACTTC. Translated: CASSVSTGVSYEQYF.

This clone appeared a few times. The chain joins TRBV7-6 to TRBJ2-2, with 11 bases lining up with TRBD2. The CDR3 loop spans 17 amino acids. Germline loops: CDR1 SGHVS, CDR2 FNYEAQ. V gave up 5 bases and J gave up 1 base; unmatched junction bases: 6. CDR3 sequence (DNA): TGTGCCAGCAGCGACATACTAGCGGGAGAGAACACCGGGGAGCTGTTTTTT. Translated, it gives CASSDILAGENTGELFF.

This clone has only one observation. The gene calls are TRBV2 and TRBJ2-5; weak D call: TRBD2 (5 bases). Trimming removed 5 bases at V and 9 bases at J, with 16 bases between. Looked up from germline, CDR1 is SNHLY and CDR2 is FYNNEI. This CDR3 region has 13 residues. In DNA, the CDR3 is TGTGCCAGCAGTAACGAGGGCCCCGGGCCCCAGTACTTC. Its translation: CASSNEGPGPQYF.

As DNA, the CDR3 is TGTGCCAGCAGAGAGGGACTAGCGGGAGGGCTTAGCTCCTACGAGCAGTACTTC. Translating it yields CASREGLAGGLSSYEQYF. The V call is TRBV2, the J call TRBJ2-7; 16 bases are shared with TRBD2. Trimming cost V 6 bases and J 0 bases; bases outside gene matches: 8. The CDR3 length is 18 residues. The germline V gene encodes CDR1 SNHLY and CDR2 FYNNEI.

V usage is TRBV5-1 and J usage is TRBJ2-7; D might be TRBD2 (6 bases). Per the germline V gene, CDR1 is SGHRS and CDR2 is YFSETQ. The CDR3 runs 14 residues. V dropped 1 base and J dropped 3 bases, with 11 bases sitting between them. The CDR3, as DNA: TGCGCCAGCAGCTTGATCGCGGGATACTACGAGCAGTACTTC. Translating it yields CASSLIAGYYEQYF. The full variable domain, completed using reference TRBV5-1 and TRBJ2-7, is KAGVTQTPRYLIKTRGQQVTLSCSPISGHRSVSWYQQTPGQGLQFLFEYFSETQRNKGNFPGRFSGRQFSNSRSEMNVSTLELGDSALYLCASSLIAGYYEQYFGPGTRLTVT.

This sequence joins TRBV4-1 and TRBJ2-7; the D is unclear. Looked up from germline, CDR1 is MGHRA and CDR2 is YSYEKL. Trimming took off 2 bases at V and 5 bases at J, with 16 bases between the two ends. CDR3 length: 15 amino acids. CDR3 protein: CASSQPLYSFHEQYF. In DNA, the CDR3 is TGCGCCAGCAGCCAACCCCTTTACAGCTTCCACGAGCAGTACTTC.

CDR3: CASSDGLAGGGDTQYF. The CDR3, as DNA: TGTGCCAGCAGTGACGGACTAGCGGGAGGTGGTGATACGCAGTATTTT. The chain joins TRBV6-1 to TRBJ2-3; 14 bases line up with TRBD2. Germline CDR1 is MNHNS and CDR2 is SASEGT. This CDR3 has 16 residues. V lost 3 bases to trimming and J lost 6 bases; unmatched junction nucleotides: 5.

The rearrangement links TRBV6-5 to TRBJ1-2, with TRBD1 identical over 9 bases. CDR3 length: 16 amino acids. The J segment lost 3 bases and the V segment lost 2 bases, leaving 7 bases of the junction unmatched. Per germline, CDR1 MNHEY and CDR2 SVGAGI. CDR3 region: CASSYNRDRADYGYTF. The CDR3 DNA is TGTGCCAGCAGTTACAACAGGGACAGGGCGGACTATGGCTACACCTTC.

CDR3 nucleotide sequence: TGTGCCAGCAGTTACGAGACACGGAGCAATCAGCCCCAGCATTTT. Translation gives CASSYETRSNQPQHF. The V call is TRBV6-6, the J call TRBJ1-5; D remains ambiguous. Germline assignment: CDR1 MNHNY and CDR2 SVGAGI (reference sequence). Deletions cut 2 bases from V and 1 base from J, with 9 bases between. This CDR3 comprises 15 residues.

The rearrangement uses TRBV5-1 and TRBJ2-1; TRBD2 matches 11 bases. Germline loops: CDR1 SGHRS, CDR2 YFSETQ. After removal of 0 bases from V and 4 bases from J, the junction contained 3 bases not matched to a gene. The CDR3 sequence is 16 residues long. CDR3 amino acids: CASSLVVAGGYNEQFF. For the CDR3, the DNA is TGCGCCAGCAGCTTGGTGGTAGCGGGAGGGTACAATGAGCAGTTCTTC.

CDR3 sequence (DNA): TGCGCCAGCAGTCGGCTAGCGGGAGACGAGCAGTACTTC. It specifies CASSRLAGDEQYF. This chain joins TRBV23-1 and TRBJ2-7; 10 bases are a match to TRBD2. TRBV23-1 is an ORF, and what it does is uncertain. The CDR3 is 13 amino acids. Trimming took 4 bases from V and 5 from J; bases not matched to a gene: 2.